A single sample is the source of the 14 T cell receptor beta chains below, sequenced in a study of cytomegalovirus exposure and HLA in healthy donors. The PCR used 60 Vbeta and 13 Jbeta primers. Here immunoSEQ multiplex PCR was the method, and the copy in TCRdb shows in-frame clones only, minus some. The sample lists some 130,000 clones; 70% to 80% were seen once. The sequenced sample was PBMCs. The receptors were sampled from a man aged 50-59 years in good health and CMV-seronegative.

The V call is TRBV19, the J call TRBJ2-7; D possibly corresponds to TRBD2 (6 bases). This CDR3 is 15 amino acids long. The germline CDR1 and CDR2 sequences are LNHDA and SQIVND (reference sequence). V lost 4 bases and J 6 bases, leaving 19 bases between the germline ends. The CDR3 here is CASSTRYGVEGEQYF. The CDR3, as DNA: TGTGCCAGTAGTACCCGTTACGGGGTGGAGGGCGAGCAGTACTTC.

J is TRBJ2-3 and V is TRBV9; D is uncertain. Germline V gene data show CDR1 as SGDLS and CDR2 as YYNGEE. The V end was cut by 0 bases, the J end by 0 bases, with 5 bases between. CDR3 length equals 14 residues. The CDR3 is CASSVAGSTDTQYF. The CDR3, as DNA: TGTGCCAGCAGCGTAGCCGGGAGCACAGATACGCAGTATTTT.

The rearrangement joins TRBV30 to TRBJ2-1; D is possibly TRBD1 (6 bases). CDR3 length equals 15 residues. Germline CDR1 GTSNPN, CDR2 SVGIG (reference sequence). The ends were cut back, 0 bases at V and 8 bases at J, with 17 bases in the middle. The CDR3 nucleotides read TGTGCCTGGAGTGTACGGGGACACCATATGGATGAGCAGTTCTTC. Protein: CAWSVRGHHMDEQFF.

This chain joins TRBV19 and TRBJ2-2; 8 bases fit TRBD1. The V and J ends lost 1 base and 5 bases, in that order; junction bases with no gene match: 6. The CDR3 runs 16 residues. The germline CDR1 and CDR2 sequences are LNHDA and SQIVND (reference sequence). CDR3: CASSIATGAWTGELFF. The CDR3 DNA reads as TGTGCCAGTAGTATAGCGACAGGGGCTTGGACCGGGGAGCTGTTTTTT.

This clone was detected a few times. V is TRBV13 and J is TRBJ1-4; D not resolved. V was trimmed by 4 bases and J by 2 bases, leaving 8 bases between them. This CDR3 contains 14 residues. From germline, CDR1 is PRHDT and CDR2 FYEKMQ (reference sequence). CDR3 protein: CASSSGITNEKLFF. CDR3 in DNA: TGTGCCAGCAGCTCCGGGATTACTAATGAAAAACTGTTTTTT.

Only a few counts were recorded for this clone. This chain uses TRBV28 with TRBJ2-7; 12 positions agree with TRBD2. CDR3 length equals 15 residues. The V and J ends lost 5 bases and 4 bases, in that order; junction bases with no gene match: 6. From germline, CDR1 is MDHEN and CDR2 SYDVKM. The CDR3 DNA follows: TGTGCCAGCAGTCCCTGGACTAGCGGGACATACGAGCAGTACTTC. This translates into CASSPWTSGTYEQYF. The variable domain in full, with the rest retrieved from reference TRBV28 and TRBJ2-7, is DVKVTQSSRYLVKRTGEKVFLECVQDMDHENMFWYRQDPGLGLRLIYFSYDVKMKEKGDIPEGYSVSREKKERFSLILESASTNQTSMYLCASSPWTSGTYEQYFGPGTRLTVT.

The rearrangement joins TRBV5-1 to TRBJ2-1; 10 bases map to TRBD2. The trim removed 1 base at V and 6 bases at J, leaving 10 bases unmatched. Germline V gene sequence: CDR1 SGHRS, CDR2 YFSETQ. The CDR3 has 17 residues. The CDR3 reads CASSLQRASGRTNEQFF. The CDR3 nucleotides read TGCGCCAGCAGCTTGCAAAGGGCTAGCGGGAGAACCAATGAGCAGTTCTTC. Full variable domain (remainder filled in from reference TRBV5-1 and TRBJ2-1): KAGVTQTPRYLIKTRGQQVTLSCSPISGHRSVSWYQQTPGQGLQFLFEYFSETQRNKGNFPGRFSGRQFSNSRSEMNVSTLELGDSALYLCASSLQRASGRTNEQFFGPGTRLTVL.

The V call is TRBV14, the J call TRBJ1-2, with 12 bases identical to TRBD1. V was clipped by 0 bases and J by 4 bases; unmatched bases: 6. The length of the CDR3 is 17 residues. Germline CDR1 and CDR2: SGHDN and FVKESK. The CDR3, as DNA: TGTGCCAGCAGCCAAGATAGAGGGGACAGGGGGCTCTATGGCTACACCTTC. Amino acids: CASSQDRGDRGLYGYTF.

This clone was counted a single time. The chain couples TRBV13 to TRBJ2-1, with 9 bases identical to TRBD1. Trimming cost V 8 bases and J 4 bases; bases outside gene matches: 3. This CDR3 has 13 residues. CDR1 and CDR2 from the germline V gene are PRHDT and FYEKMQ (reference sequence). CDR3 nucleotides: TGTGCCAGCGGCGGGACAGGGTACAATGAGCAGTTCTTC. Protein: CASGGTGYNEQFF.

The V and J genes are TRBV19 and TRBJ2-5; 7 nucleotides match TRBD1. CDR1 and CDR2 from the germline V gene are LNHDA and SQIVND (reference sequence). CDR3 length equals 14 residues. Germline trimming cut 5 bases from V and 4 bases from J; bases unmatched to any gene: 7. CDR3 protein: CASSWDSSRETQYF. In nucleotides, the CDR3 is TGTGCCAGTAGTTGGGACAGCTCAAGAGAGACCCAGTACTTC.

The chain carries TRBV5-4 and TRBJ1-1; D is ambiguous. Trimming took 4 bases from V and 0 from J, leaving 10 bases between them. CDR3 size: 14 residues. The germline CDR1 and CDR2 sequences are SGHNT and YYREEE (reference sequence). The CDR3 reads CASSEDYMNTEAFF. The CDR3 bases are TGTGCCAGCAGCGAAGACTACATGAACACTGAAGCTTTCTTT.

This chain connects TRBV28 to TRBJ1-5; 9 bases align to TRBD1. With V trimmed by 5 bases and J by 6 bases, 11 bases remained unmatched. The CDR3 consists of 16 residues. CDR1 is MDHEN, CDR2 SYDVKM, per germline. The DNA for the CDR3 is TGTGCCAGCAGTCCCCTTGGGACAGGGTCGGGTCAGCCCCAGCATTTT. This translates into CASSPLGTGSGQPQHF.

This clone was observed a few times. The CDR3 loop reads CASSPWTSDTSDNEQFF. The CDR3, as DNA: TGTGCCAGCAGCCCCTGGACTAGCGATACCTCAGACAATGAGCAGTTCTTC. The V gene is TRBV5-4, the J gene TRBJ2-1, with TRBD2 matching 9 bases. CDR1 is SGHNT and CDR2 is YYREEE in the germline V gene (reference sequence). V shed 4 bases and J 5 bases; nucleotides not matched to a gene: 13. CDR3 length: 17 amino acids. The variable domain in full, completed from reference TRBV5-4 and TRBJ2-1, reads ETGVTQSPTHLIKTRGQQVTLRCSSQSGHNTVSWYQQALGQGPQFIFQYYREEENGRGNFPPRFSGLQFPNYSSELNVNALELDDSALYLCASSPWTSDTSDNEQFFGPGTRLTVL.

The J gene is TRBJ2-1, the V gene TRBV10-3, with TRBD1 as a possible D gene (6 bases). The CDR3 extends over 14 amino acids. The V end was cut by 11 bases, the J end by 5 bases, with 19 bases between. From germline, CDR1 is ENHRY and CDR2 SYGVKD. In DNA form, the CDR3 reads TGTGCCTCCTCCCCAGGGGCGCGGAACAATGAGCAGTTCTTC. This sequence encodes CASSPGARNNEQFF.